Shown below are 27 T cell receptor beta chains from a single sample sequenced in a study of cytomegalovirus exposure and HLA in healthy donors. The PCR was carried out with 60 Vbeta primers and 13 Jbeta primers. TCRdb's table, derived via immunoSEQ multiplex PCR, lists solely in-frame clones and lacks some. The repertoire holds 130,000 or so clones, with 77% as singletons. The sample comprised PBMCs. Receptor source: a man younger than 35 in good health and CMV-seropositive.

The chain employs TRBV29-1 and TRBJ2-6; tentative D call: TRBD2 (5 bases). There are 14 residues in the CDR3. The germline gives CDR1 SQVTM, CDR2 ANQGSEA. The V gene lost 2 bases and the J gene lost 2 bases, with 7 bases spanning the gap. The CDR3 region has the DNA TGCAGCGTTGAATACGGGGCTGGGGCCAACGTCCTGACTTTC. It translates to CSVEYGAGANVLTF.

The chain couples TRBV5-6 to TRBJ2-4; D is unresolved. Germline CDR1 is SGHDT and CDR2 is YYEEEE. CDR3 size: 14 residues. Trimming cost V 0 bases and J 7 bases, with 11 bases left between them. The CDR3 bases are TGTGCCAGCAGCTTGGAGGCCCTGAGGAACATTCAGTACTTC. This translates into CASSLEALRNIQYF.

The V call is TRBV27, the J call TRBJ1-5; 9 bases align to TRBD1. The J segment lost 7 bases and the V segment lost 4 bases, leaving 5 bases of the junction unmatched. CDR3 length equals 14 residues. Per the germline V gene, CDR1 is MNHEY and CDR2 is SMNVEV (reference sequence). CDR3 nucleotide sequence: TGTGCCAGCAGTTCTACAGGGGGCAGGCAGCCCCAGCATTTT. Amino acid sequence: CASSSTGGRQPQHF.

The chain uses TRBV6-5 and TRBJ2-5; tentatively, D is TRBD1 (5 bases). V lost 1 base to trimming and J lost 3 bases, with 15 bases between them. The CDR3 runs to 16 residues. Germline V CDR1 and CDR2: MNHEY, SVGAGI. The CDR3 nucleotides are TGTGCCAGCAGTTACTTTAACGGGTTAGGGGAAGAGACCCAGTACTTC. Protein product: CASSYFNGLGEETQYF.

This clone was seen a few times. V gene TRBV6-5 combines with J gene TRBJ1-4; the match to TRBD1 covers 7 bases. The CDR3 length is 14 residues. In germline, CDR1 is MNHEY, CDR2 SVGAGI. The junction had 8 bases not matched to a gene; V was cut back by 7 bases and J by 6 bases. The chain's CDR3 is CASTPRGGHEKLFF. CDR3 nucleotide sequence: TGTGCCAGCACCCCCCGAGGGGGCCATGAAAAACTGTTTTTT.

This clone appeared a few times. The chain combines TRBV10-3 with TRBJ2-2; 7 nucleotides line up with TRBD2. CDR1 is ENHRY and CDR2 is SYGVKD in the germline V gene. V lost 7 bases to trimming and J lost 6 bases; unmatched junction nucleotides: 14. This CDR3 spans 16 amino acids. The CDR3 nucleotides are TGTGCCATCACAGAGGGCTCTAGCGGCCTTGCCGGGGAGCTGTTTTTT. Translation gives CAITEGSSGLAGELFF.

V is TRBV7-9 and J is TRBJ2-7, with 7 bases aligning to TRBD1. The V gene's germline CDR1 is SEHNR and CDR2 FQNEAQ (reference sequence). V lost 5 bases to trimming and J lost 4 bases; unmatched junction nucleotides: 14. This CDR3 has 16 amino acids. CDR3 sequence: CASSPTPWDSPYEQYF. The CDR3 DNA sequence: TGTGCCAGCAGCCCGACTCCCTGGGACAGCCCTTACGAGCAGTACTTC.

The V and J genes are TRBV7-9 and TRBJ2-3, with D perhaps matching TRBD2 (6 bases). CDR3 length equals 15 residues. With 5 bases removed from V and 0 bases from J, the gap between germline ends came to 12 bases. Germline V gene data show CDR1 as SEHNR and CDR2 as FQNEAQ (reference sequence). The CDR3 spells CASSRRGTSTDTQYF. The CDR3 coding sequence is TGTGCCAGCAGCCGGCGCGGGACTAGCACAGATACGCAGTATTTT.

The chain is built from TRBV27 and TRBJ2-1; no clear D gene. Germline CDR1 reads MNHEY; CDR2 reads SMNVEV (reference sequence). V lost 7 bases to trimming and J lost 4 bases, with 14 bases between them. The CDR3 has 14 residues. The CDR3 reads CASIPPPPYNEQFF. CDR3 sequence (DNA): TGTGCCAGCATCCCTCCTCCCCCTTACAATGAGCAGTTCTTC.

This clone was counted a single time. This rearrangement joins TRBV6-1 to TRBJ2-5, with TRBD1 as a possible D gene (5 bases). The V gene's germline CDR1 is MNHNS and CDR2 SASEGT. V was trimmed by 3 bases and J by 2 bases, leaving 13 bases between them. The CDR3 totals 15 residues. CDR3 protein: CASSDRWGRQETQYF. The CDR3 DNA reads TGTGCCAGCAGTGATCGGTGGGGCAGGCAAGAGACCCAGTACTTC.

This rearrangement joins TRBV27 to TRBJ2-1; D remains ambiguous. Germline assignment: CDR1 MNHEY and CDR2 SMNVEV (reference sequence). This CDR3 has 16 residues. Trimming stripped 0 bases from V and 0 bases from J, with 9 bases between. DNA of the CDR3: TGTGCCAGCAGTTTATCGGCGCGGTACTCCTACAATGAGCAGTTCTTC. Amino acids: CASSLSARYSYNEQFF.

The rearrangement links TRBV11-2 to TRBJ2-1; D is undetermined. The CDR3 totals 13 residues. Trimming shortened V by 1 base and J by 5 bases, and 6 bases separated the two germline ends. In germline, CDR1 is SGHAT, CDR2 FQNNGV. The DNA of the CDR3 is TGTGCCAGCAGCTTAGTGAACAACAATGAGCAGTTCTTC. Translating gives CASSLVNNNEQFF.

For the CDR3, the DNA is TGTGCCAGTAGGATTCGACAGAACACTGAAGCTTTCTTT. Its translation is CASRIRQNTEAFF. This sequence joins TRBV19 and TRBJ1-1; no firm D call. This CDR3 is built from 13 residues. The germline V gene encodes CDR1 LNHDA and CDR2 SQIVND (reference sequence). Trimming took 6 bases from V and 1 from J, leaving 9 bases between them.

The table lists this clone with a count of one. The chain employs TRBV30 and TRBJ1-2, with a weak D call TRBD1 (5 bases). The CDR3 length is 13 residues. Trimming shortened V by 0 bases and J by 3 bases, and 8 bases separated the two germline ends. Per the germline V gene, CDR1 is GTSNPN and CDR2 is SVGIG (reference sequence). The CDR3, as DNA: TGTGCCTGGAGTGTACAGGCCCACTATGGCTACACCTTC. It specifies CAWSVQAHYGYTF.

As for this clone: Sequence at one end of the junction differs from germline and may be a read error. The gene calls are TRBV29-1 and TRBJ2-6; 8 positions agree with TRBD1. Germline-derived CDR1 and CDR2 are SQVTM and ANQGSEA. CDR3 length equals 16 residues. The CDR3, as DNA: TGCAGTGTATGGGACAGGCACCTCTCTGGGGCCAACGGCCTGACTTTC. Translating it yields CSVWDRHLSGANGLTF.

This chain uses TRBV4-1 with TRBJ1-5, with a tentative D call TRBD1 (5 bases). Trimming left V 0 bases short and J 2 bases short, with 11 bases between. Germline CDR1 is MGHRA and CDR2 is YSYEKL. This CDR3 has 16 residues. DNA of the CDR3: TGCGCCAGCAGCCAAGATACGGGGGAGGGCAATCAGCCCCAGCATTTT. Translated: CASSQDTGEGNQPQHF.

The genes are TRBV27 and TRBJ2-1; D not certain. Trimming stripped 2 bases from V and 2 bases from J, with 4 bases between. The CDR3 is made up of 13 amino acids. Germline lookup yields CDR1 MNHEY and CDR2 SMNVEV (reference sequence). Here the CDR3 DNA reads TGTGCCAGCAGTTTAGGCACCTACAATGAGCAGTTCTTC. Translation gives CASSLGTYNEQFF.

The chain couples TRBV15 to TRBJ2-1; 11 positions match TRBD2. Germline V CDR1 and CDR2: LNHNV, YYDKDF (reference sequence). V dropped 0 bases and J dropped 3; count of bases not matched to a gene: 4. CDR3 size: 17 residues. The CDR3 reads CATSRDRLAGLYNEQFF. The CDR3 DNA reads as TGTGCCACCAGCAGAGATCGACTAGCGGGGCTCTACAATGAGCAGTTCTTC.

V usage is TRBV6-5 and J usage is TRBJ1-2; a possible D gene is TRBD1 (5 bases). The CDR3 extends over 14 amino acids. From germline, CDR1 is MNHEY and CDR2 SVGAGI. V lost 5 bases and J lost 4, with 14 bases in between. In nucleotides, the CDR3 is TGTGCCAGCAGTGTGGCACCACAGGTCTATGGCTACACCTTC. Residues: CASSVAPQVYGYTF.

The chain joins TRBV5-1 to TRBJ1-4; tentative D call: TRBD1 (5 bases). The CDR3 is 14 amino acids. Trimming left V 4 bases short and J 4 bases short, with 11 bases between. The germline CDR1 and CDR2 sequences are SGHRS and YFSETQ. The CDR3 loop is CASSKTANNEKLFF. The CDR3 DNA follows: TGCGCCAGCAGCAAGACAGCTAATAATGAAAAACTGTTTTTT. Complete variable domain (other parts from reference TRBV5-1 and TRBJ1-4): KAGVTQTPRYLIKTRGQQVTLSCSPISGHRSVSWYQQTPGQGLQFLFEYFSETQRNKGNFPGRFSGRQFSNSRSEMNVSTLELGDSALYLCASSKTANNEKLFFGSGTQLSVL.

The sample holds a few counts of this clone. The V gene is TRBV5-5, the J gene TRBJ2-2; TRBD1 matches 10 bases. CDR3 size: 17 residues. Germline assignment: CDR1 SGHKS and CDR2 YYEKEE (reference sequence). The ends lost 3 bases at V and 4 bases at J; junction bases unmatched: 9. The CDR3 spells CASSWNDRGLGTGELFF. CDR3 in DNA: TGTGCCAGCAGCTGGAATGACAGGGGGCTTGGCACCGGGGAGCTGTTTTTT.

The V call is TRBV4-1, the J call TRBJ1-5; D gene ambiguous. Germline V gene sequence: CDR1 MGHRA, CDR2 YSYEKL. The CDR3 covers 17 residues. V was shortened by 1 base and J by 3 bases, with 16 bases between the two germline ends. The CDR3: CASSQGRPSRSNQPQHF. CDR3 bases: TGCGCCAGCAGCCAAGGTCGGCCCTCCAGGTCCAATCAGCCCCAGCATTTT.

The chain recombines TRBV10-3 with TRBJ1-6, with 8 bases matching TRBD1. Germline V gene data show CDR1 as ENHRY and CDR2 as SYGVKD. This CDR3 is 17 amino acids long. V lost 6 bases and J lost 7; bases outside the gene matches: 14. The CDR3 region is CAIRGTTGTGGNSPLHF. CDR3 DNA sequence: TGTGCCATCAGAGGAACGACCGGGACAGGCGGCAATTCACCCCTCCACTTT.

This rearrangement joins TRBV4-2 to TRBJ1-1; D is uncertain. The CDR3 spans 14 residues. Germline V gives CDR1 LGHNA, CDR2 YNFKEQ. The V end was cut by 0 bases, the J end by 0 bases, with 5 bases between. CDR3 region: CASSQEAVNTEAFF. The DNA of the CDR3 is TGTGCCAGCAGCCAAGAGGCAGTGAACACTGAAGCTTTCTTT.

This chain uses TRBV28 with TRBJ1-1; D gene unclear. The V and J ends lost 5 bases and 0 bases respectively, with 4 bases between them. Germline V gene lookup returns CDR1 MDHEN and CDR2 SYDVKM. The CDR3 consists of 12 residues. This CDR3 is CASSTVNTEAFF. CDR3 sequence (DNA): TGTGCCAGCAGTACAGTGAACACTGAAGCTTTCTTT.

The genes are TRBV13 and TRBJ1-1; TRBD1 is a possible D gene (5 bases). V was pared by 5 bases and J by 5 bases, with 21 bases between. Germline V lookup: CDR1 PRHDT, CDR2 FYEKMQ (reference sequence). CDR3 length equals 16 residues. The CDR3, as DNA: TGTGCCAGCAGCCCCACCGGGGGGAGGGTTGAAACTGAAGCTTTCTTT. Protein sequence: CASSPTGGRVETEAFF.

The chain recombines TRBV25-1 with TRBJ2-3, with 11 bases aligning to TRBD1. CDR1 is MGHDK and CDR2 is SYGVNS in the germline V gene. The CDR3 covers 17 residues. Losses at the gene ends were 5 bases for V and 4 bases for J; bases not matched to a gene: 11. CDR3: CASSYRGDRGWPDTQYF. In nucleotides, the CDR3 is TGTGCCAGCAGTTACCGGGGGGACAGGGGGTGGCCAGATACGCAGTATTTT.